This T cell receptor beta chain was recovered during a study of T cell changes during pregnancy in multiple sclerosis. Measured with immunoSEQ multiplex PCR; TCRdb has only the in-frame clones, and not every one. Of about 100,000 clones in the sample, 92% were seen once. The CDR3 is 17 amino acids. Germline lookup yields CDR1 SQVTM and CDR2 ANQGSEA. Trimming took 3 bases from V and 0 from J; bases not matched to a gene: 2. Material: peripheral blood, obtained after pregnancy. The genes are TRBV29-1 and TRBJ2-2, with 15 bases that match TRBD2. The TCR originated in a female donor with multiple sclerosis, enrolled in a pregnancy study. CDR3 coding DNA: TGCAGCGTTGAGGGACTAGCGGGAGGTACGAACACCGGGGAGCTGTTTTTT. This sequence encodes CSVEGLAGGTNTGELFF.